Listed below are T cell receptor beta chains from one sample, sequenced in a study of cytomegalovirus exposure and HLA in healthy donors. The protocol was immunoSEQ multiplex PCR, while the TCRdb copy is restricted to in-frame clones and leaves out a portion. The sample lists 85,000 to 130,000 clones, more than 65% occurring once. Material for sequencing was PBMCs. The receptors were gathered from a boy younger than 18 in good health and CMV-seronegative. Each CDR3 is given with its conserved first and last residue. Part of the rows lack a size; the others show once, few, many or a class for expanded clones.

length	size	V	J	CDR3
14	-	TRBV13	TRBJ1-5	CASSNQGLGQPQHF
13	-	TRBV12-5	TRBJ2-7	CASGYGTDNEQYF
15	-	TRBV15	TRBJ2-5	CATSFTGTPKETQYF
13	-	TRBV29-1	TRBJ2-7	CSVVISSTYEQYF
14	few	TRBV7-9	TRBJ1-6	CASSFGQGSSPLHF
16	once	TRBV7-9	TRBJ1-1	CASSLKAGGRYTEAFF
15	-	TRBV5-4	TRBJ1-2	CASSLALGAGGGYTF
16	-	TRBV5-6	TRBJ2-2	CASSLGDRERSGELFF
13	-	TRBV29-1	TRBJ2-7	CSVRGTASYEQYF
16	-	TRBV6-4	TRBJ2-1	CASSGEAGGGHNEQFF
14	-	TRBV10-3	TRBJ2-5	CAISGQSGGETQYF
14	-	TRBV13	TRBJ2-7	CASSLGGGAYEQYF
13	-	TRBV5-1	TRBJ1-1	CASSLNQDTEAFF
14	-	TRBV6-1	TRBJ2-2	CASRGTGETGELFF
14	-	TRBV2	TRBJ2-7	CAFSRDRTYYEQYF
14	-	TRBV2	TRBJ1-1	CASRESHMDTEAFF